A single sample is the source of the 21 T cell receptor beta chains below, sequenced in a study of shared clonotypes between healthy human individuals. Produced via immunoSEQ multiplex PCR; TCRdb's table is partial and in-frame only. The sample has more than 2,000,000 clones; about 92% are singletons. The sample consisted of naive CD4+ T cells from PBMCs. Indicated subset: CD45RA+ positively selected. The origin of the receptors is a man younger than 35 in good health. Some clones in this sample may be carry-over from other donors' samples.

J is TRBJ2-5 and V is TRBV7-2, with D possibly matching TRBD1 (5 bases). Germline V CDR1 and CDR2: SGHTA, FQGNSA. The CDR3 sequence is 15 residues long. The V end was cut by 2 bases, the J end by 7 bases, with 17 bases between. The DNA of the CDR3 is TGTGCCAGCAGCTTAATTGTCCAGGGTCTTGGGACCCAGTACTTC. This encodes CASSLIVQGLGTQYF.

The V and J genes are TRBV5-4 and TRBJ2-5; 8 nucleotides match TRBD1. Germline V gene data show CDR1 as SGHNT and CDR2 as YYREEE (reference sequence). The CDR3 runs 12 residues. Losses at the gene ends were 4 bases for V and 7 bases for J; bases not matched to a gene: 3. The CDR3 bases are TGTGCCAGCAGCCCCACAGGGGGGACCCAGTACTTC. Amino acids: CASSPTGGTQYF.

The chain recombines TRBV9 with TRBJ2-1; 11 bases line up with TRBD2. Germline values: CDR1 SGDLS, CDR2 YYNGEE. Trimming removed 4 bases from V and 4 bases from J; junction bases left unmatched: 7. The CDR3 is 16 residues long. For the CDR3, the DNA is TGTGCCAGCAGCTCATACGGGACTAGCGGTTACAATGAGCAGTTCTTC. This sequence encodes CASSSYGTSGYNEQFF. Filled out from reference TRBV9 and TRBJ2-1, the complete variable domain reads DSGVTQTPKHLITATGQRVTLRCSPRSGDLSVYWYQQSLDQGLQFLIQYYNGEERAKGNILERFSAQQFPDLHSELNLSSLELGDSALYFCASSSYGTSGYNEQFFGPGTRLTVL.

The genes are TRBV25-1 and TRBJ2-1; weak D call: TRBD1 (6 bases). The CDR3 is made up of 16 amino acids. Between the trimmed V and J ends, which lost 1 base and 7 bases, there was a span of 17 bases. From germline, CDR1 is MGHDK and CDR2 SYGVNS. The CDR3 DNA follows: TGTGCCAGCAGTGAATGGGCCAGGGGCCCCCTAAATGAGCAGTTCTTC. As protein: CASSEWARGPLNEQFF.

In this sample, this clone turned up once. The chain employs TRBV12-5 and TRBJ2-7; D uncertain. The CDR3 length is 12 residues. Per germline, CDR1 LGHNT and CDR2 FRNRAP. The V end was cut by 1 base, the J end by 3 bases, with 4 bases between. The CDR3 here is CASGLGYYEQYF. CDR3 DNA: TGTGCTAGTGGTTTGGGTTACTACGAGCAGTACTTC. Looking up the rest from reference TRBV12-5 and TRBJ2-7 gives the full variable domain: DARVTQTPRHKVTEMGQEVTMRCQPILGHNTVFWYRQTMMQGLELLAYFRNRAPLDDSGMPKDRFSAEMPDATLATLKIQPSEPRDSAVYFCASGLGYYEQYFGPGTRLTVT.

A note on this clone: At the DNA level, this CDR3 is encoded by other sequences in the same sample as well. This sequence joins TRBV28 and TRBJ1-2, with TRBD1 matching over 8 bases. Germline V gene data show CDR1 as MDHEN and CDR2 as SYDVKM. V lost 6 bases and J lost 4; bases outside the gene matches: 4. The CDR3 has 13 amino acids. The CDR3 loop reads CASRQGGSYGYTF. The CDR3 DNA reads TGTGCCAGCAGACAGGGGGGGTCCTATGGCTACACCTTC.

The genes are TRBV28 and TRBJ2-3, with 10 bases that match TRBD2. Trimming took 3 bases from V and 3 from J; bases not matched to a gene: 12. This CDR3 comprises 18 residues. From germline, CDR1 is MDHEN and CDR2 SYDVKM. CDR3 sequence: CASSLGLAGEDETDTQYF. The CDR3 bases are TGTGCCAGCAGTTTGGGGCTAGCGGGAGAGGATGAAACAGATACGCAGTATTTT.

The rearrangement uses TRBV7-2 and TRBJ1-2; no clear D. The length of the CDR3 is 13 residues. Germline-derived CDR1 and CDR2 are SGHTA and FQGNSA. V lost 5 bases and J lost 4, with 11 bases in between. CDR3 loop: CASSPSTFYGYTF. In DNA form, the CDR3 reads TGTGCCAGCAGCCCCTCCACGTTCTATGGCTACACCTTC.

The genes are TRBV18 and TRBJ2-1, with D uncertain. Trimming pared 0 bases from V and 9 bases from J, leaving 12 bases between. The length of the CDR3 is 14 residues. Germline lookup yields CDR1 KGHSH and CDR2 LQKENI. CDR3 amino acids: CASSPPPRTSEQFF. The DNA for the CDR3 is TGTGCCAGCTCACCACCGCCCAGGACCAGTGAGCAGTTCTTC.

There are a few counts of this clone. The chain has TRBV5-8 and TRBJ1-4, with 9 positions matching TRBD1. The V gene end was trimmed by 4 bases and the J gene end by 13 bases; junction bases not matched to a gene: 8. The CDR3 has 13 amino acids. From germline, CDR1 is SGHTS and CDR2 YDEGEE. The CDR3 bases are TGTGCCAGCAGCCATAGGGACAGGGTAGGACTGTTTTTT. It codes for CASSHRDRVGLFF.

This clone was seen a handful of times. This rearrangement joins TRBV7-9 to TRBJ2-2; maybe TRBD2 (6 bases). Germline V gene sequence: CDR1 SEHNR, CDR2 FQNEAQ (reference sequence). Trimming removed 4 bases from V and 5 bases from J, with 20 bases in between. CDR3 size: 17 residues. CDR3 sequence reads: CASSSGLAYVGTGELFF. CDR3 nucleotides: TGTGCCAGCAGCTCGGGGCTAGCGTACGTAGGAACCGGGGAGCTGTTTTTT.

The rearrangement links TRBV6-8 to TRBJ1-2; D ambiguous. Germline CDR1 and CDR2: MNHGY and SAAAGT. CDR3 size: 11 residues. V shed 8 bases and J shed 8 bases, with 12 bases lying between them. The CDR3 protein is CASDRAVGYTF. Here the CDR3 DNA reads TGTGCCAGCGACCGGGCCGTGGGCTACACCTTC.

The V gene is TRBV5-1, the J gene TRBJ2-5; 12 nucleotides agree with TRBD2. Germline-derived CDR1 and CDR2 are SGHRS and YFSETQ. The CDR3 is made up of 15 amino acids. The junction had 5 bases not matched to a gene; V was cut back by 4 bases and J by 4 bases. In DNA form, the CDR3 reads TGCGCCAGCAGCCAACCTAGCGGGAGGGGAGAGACCCAGTACTTC. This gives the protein CASSQPSGRGETQYF. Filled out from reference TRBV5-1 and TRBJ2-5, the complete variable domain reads KAGVTQTPRYLIKTRGQQVTLSCSPISGHRSVSWYQQTPGQGLQFLFEYFSETQRNKGNFPGRFSGRQFSNSRSEMNVSTLELGDSALYLCASSQPSGRGETQYFGPGTRLLVL.

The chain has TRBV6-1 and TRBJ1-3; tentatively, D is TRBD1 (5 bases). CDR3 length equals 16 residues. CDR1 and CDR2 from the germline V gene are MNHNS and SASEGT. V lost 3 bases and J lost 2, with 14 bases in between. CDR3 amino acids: CASSEIGRRAGNTIYF. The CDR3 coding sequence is TGTGCCAGCAGTGAGATTGGCCGCAGGGCTGGAAACACCATATATTTT.

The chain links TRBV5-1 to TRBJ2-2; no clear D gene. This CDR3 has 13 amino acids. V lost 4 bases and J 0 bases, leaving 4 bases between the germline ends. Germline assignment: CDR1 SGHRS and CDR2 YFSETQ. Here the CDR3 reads CASSEANTGELFF. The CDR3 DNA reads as TGCGCCAGCAGCGAGGCGAACACCGGGGAGCTGTTTTTT. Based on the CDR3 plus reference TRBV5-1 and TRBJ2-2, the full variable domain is KAGVTQTPRYLIKTRGQQVTLSCSPISGHRSVSWYQQTPGQGLQFLFEYFSETQRNKGNFPGRFSGRQFSNSRSEMNVSTLELGDSALYLCASSEANTGELFFGEGSRLTVL.

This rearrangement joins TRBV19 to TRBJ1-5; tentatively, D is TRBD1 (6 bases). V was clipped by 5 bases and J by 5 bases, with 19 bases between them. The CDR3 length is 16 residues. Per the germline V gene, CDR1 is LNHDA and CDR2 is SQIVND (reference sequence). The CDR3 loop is CASSANRVSGDQPQHF. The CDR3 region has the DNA TGTGCCAGTAGTGCGAACAGGGTAAGTGGAGATCAGCCCCAGCATTTT.

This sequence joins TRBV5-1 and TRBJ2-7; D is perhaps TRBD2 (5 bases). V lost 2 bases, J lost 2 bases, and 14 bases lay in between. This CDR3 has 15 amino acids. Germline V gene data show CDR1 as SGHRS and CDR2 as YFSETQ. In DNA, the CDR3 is TGCGCCAGCAGCTTATCGGGGAGCACCACCTACGAGCAGTACTTC. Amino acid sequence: CASSLSGSTTYEQYF.

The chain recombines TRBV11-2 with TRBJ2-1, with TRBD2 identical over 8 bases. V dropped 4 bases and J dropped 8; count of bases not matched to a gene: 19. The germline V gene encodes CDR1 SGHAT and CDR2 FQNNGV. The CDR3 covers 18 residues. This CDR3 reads CASSSHLIAGQGGDEQFF. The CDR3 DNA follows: TGTGCCAGCAGCTCCCACTTAATAGCGGGACAAGGAGGGGATGAGCAGTTCTTC.

The CDR3: CAWSGSTGEGTQYF. CDR3 DNA sequence: TGTGCCTGGAGTGGATCGACAGGGGAGGGGACCCAGTACTTC. The rearrangement links TRBV30 to TRBJ2-5; TRBD1 is a possible D gene (8 bases). This CDR3 region has 14 residues. V lost 1 base and J lost 7, with 16 bases in between. The germline V gene encodes CDR1 GTSNPN and CDR2 SVGIG (reference sequence).

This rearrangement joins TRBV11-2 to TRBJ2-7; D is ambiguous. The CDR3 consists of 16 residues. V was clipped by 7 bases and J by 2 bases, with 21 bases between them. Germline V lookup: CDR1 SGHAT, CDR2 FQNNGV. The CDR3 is CASKILSDRSTYEQYF. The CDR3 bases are TGTGCCAGCAAAATCCTATCGGACCGGAGCACCTACGAGCAGTACTTC.

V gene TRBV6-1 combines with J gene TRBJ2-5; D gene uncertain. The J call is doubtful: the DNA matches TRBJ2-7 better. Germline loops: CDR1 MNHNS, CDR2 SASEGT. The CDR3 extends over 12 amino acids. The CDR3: CASSDPLVEQYF. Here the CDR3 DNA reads TGTGCCAGCAGTGACCCCTTGGTCGAGCAGTACTTC.